The 18 T cell receptor beta chains reported below all come from one sample, sequenced in a study of T cell repertoires in ileal Crohn's disease. Time point of the sample: inflamed ileum from the surgical specimen. Libraries were prepared by immunoSEQ multiplex PCR; TCRdb keeps only in-frame clonotypes and omits some of them. The sample lists about 14,000 clones, less than 85% occurring once. Sequencing was done on a sample of ileal tissue. The origin of the receptors is an adult with Crohn's disease.

The chain employs TRBV30 and TRBJ2-6; 7 bases match TRBD2. Per the germline V gene, CDR1 is GTSNPN and CDR2 is SVGIG (reference sequence). J was trimmed by 14 bases and V by 0 bases; bases with no gene match: 22. The CDR3 has 18 residues. The CDR3 loop reads CAWSVSPQRAGVARLLTF. CDR3 bases: TGTGCCTGGAGTGTATCACCACAGCGGGCGGGGGTAGCACGACTCCTGACTTTC.

The chain couples TRBV5-6 to TRBJ1-4, with D maybe TRBD1 (5 bases). V lost 1 base and J lost 3, with 10 bases in between. This CDR3 is 15 amino acids long. The germline CDR1 and CDR2 sequences are SGHDT and YYEEEE. CDR3 region: CASSLLGTSNEKLFF. The DNA of the CDR3 is TGTGCCAGCAGCTTGTTGGGGACGTCTAATGAAAAACTGTTTTTT.

The rearrangement joins TRBV6-4 to TRBJ2-3, with 12 positions matching TRBD2. This CDR3 is 18 amino acids long. Germline lookup yields CDR1 MRHNA and CDR2 SNTAGT. The junction had 8 bases not matched to a gene; V was cut back by 0 bases and J by 4 bases. CDR3 DNA: TGTGCCAGCAGTGACTCTGCTAGCGGGGGGGCCGGCGCAGATACGCAGTATTTT. Translation: CASSDSASGGAGADTQYF.

The J gene is TRBJ1-2, the V gene TRBV2; D unresolved. Per germline, CDR1 SNHLY and CDR2 FYNNEI. The CDR3 runs to 14 residues. Trimming took off 3 bases at V and 5 bases at J, with 13 bases between the two ends. As DNA, the CDR3 is TGTGCCAGCAGTGATAAACCCCAAGTGTATGGCTACACCTTC. Translating gives CASSDKPQVYGYTF.

V is TRBV4-1 and J is TRBJ2-3, with 11 bases aligning to TRBD2. The germline gives CDR1 MGHRA, CDR2 YSYEKL. This CDR3 spans 16 amino acids. V lost 6 bases and J lost 4; bases outside the gene matches: 9. CDR3 amino acids: CASRRSVAGGADTQYF. CDR3 coding DNA: TGCGCCAGCAGACGTAGTGTAGCGGGGGGGGCAGATACGCAGTATTTT.

This clone has just a few counts. This rearrangement joins TRBV6-4 to TRBJ2-2, with D perhaps matching TRBD1 or TRBD2 (5 bases each). The CDR3 runs to 14 residues. V shed 6 bases and J shed 8 bases, with 16 bases lying between them. Germline lookup yields CDR1 MRHNA and CDR2 SNTAGT. The CDR3 DNA follows: TGTGCCAGCAGCCTTGACGGGGCCTCTGGGGAGCTGTTTTTT. It is translated as CASSLDGASGELFF.

The genes are TRBV19 and TRBJ1-4, with 9 positions matching TRBD1. V lost 8 bases and J lost 5; bases outside the gene matches: 3. Per the germline V gene, CDR1 is LNHDA and CDR2 is SQIVND (reference sequence). The CDR3 has 13 amino acids. The CDR3 DNA is TGTGCCAGTGCCGGGACAGGGAATGAAAAACTGTTTTTT. It specifies CASAGTGNEKLFF. Full variable domain (outside the CDR3, taken from reference TRBV19 and TRBJ1-4): DGGITQSPKYLFRKEGQNVTLSCEQNLNHDAMYWYRQDPGQGLRLIYYSQIVNDFQKGDIAEGYSVSREKKESFPLTVTSAQKNPTAFYLCASAGTGNEKLFFGSGTQLSVL.

The gene calls are TRBV15 and TRBJ2-7; D is undetermined. The V gene lost 4 bases and the J gene lost 1 base, with 8 bases spanning the gap. The germline CDR1 and CDR2 sequences are LNHNV and YYDKDF (reference sequence). The CDR3 extends over 13 amino acids. The CDR3: CATSTGQSYEQYF. The CDR3 region has the DNA TGTGCCACCAGCACCGGGCAGTCCTACGAGCAGTACTTC.

The rearrangement links TRBV19 to TRBJ1-4; 7 nucleotides agree with TRBD1. The CDR3 is made up of 17 amino acids. Germline trimming cut 6 bases from V and 0 bases from J; bases unmatched to any gene: 10. Germline V gives CDR1 LNHDA, CDR2 SQIVND (reference sequence). CDR3 amino acids: CASSPEGAQATNEKLFF. The CDR3 DNA reads as TGTGCCAGTAGCCCCGAGGGGGCACAGGCAACTAATGAAAAACTGTTTTTT.

The chain combines TRBV23-1 with TRBJ2-7; 9 bases match TRBD1. TRBV23-1 falls under the ORF class, with uncertain function. Trimming cost V 8 bases and J 4 bases; bases outside gene matches: 6. The CDR3 has 13 amino acids. The CDR3, as DNA: TGCGCCAGCCAGGGACAGGGTGGGTACGAGCAGTACTTC. Its protein product is CASQGQGGYEQYF.

The V and J genes are TRBV15 and TRBJ1-5; D possibly corresponds to TRBD1 (5 bases). V lost 1 base and J 3 bases, leaving 10 bases between the germline ends. The CDR3 has 15 residues. CDR1 is LNHNV and CDR2 is YYDKDF in the germline V gene (reference sequence). This CDR3 reads CATSRGRVPNQPQHF. The CDR3 bases are TGTGCCACCAGCAGAGGCAGGGTTCCCAATCAGCCCCAGCATTTT.

The chain employs TRBV10-3 and TRBJ2-7, with TRBD1 identical over 9 bases. Germline CDR1 is ENHRY and CDR2 is SYGVKD. This CDR3 region has 17 residues. J was trimmed by 4 bases and V by 1 base; bases with no gene match: 11. CDR3 sequence: CAISEWGPGQGGYEQYF. The CDR3 DNA reads TGTGCCATCAGTGAGTGGGGCCCGGGACAGGGTGGGTACGAGCAGTACTTC.

The J gene is TRBJ1-6, the V gene TRBV25-1; no clear D gene. The CDR3 contains 16 residues. Germline lookup yields CDR1 MGHDK and CDR2 SYGVNS. The V and J ends lost 2 bases and 10 bases respectively, with 18 bases between them. The CDR3 loop is CASSEPVEGLRSPLHF. The CDR3 DNA is TGTGCCAGCAGTGAACCAGTTGAGGGTCTACGGTCACCCCTCCACTTT.

This CDR3 reads CASSLTLDQPQHF. In DNA form, the CDR3 reads TGTGCCAGCAGCCTGACTTTGGATCAGCCCCAGCATTTT. This chain uses TRBV14 with TRBJ1-5; D not resolved. Germline loops: CDR1 SGHDN, CDR2 FVKESK. The V end was cut by 4 bases, the J end by 5 bases, with 9 bases between. This CDR3 comprises 13 residues.

The chain combines TRBV23-1 with TRBJ2-4, with unresolved D. TRBV23-1 is treated as an ORF (open reading frame) with a function not yet certain. Trimming cost V 2 bases and J 5 bases, with 13 bases left between them. This CDR3 has 15 residues. CDR3 in DNA: TGCGCCAGCAGTCAAAAGAAGGGCAGAGAAAACATTCAGTACTTC. Translation: CASSQKKGRENIQYF.

This clone was counted a single time. J is TRBJ2-2 and V is TRBV18; TRBD2 might be the D (5 bases). The CDR3 is 16 residues long. Looked up from germline, CDR1 is KGHSH and CDR2 is LQKENI. Trimming left V 3 bases short and J 0 bases short, with 11 bases between. DNA of the CDR3: TGTGCCAGCTCACCCATCCCGGGATCGAACACCGGGGAGCTGTTTTTT. This sequence encodes CASSPIPGSNTGELFF.

The V call is TRBV9, the J call TRBJ1-5; tentatively, D is TRBD1 (5 bases). V was shortened by 0 bases and J by 4 bases, with 14 bases between the two germline ends. The length of the CDR3 is 16 residues. The germline V gene has CDR1 SGDLS and CDR2 YYNGEE. The CDR3 DNA reads as TGTGCCAGCAGCGTAGGTGGAACTGGGACTAATCAGCCCCAGCATTTT. This encodes CASSVGGTGTNQPQHF.

This chain uses TRBV7-9 with TRBJ1-5, with TRBD1 as a possible D gene (6 bases). V was cut by 0 bases and J by 3 bases, with 18 bases left in between. The CDR3 covers 18 residues. Germline V CDR1 and CDR2: SEHNR, FQNEAQ (reference sequence). CDR3 nucleotides: TGTGCCAGCAGCTTAGCGCTTGGGCAGGGGTCCGTCAATCAGCCCCAGCATTTT. Its protein is CASSLALGQGSVNQPQHF.